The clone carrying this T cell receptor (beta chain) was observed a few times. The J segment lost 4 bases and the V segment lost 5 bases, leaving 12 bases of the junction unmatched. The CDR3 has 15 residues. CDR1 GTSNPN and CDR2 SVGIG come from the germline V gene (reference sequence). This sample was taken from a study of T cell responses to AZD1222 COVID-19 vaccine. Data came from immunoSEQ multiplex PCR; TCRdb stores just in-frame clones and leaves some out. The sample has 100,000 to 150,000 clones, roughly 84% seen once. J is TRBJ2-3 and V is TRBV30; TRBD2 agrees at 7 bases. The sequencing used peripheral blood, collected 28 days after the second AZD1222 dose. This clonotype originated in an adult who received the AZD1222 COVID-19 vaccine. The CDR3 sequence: CAWRNTSAFPDTQYF. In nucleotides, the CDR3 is TGTGCCTGGCGCAACACTAGCGCTTTCCCAGATACGCAGTATTTT. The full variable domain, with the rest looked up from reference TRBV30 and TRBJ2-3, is SQTIHQWPATLVQPVGSPLSLECTVEGTSNPNLYWYRQAAGRGLQLLFYSVGIGQISSEVPQNLSASRPQDRQFILSSKKLLLSDSGFYLCAWRNTSAFPDTQYFGPGTRLTVL.